Following are 28 T cell receptor beta chains from one sample sequenced in a study of blood T cell repertoires in COVID-19. Data came from immunoSEQ multiplex PCR; TCRdb stores just in-frame clones and leaves some out. The table records 150,000 to 200,000 clones, more than 65% of them present only once. The sequencing input was peripheral blood. The origin of the receptors is an elderly woman with acute or convalescent COVID-19.

The table lists this clone with a few counts. The rearrangement links TRBV14 to TRBJ1-3; a possible D gene is TRBD1 (5 bases). This CDR3 contains 16 residues. Trimming took off 4 bases at V and 3 bases at J, with 16 bases between the two ends. Germline V gene lookup returns CDR1 SGHDN and CDR2 FVKESK. CDR3 sequence (DNA): TGTGCCAGCAGCCTCAGAGGGAGGGGCATTGGAAACACCATATATTTT. Translating it yields CASSLRGRGIGNTIYF.

For this clone: An end of the junction does not agree with germline; a read error may underlie this. J is TRBJ2-1 and V is TRBV19, with TRBD2 matching 12 bases. The CDR3 contains 16 residues. Germline CDR1 reads LNHDA; CDR2 reads SQIVND (reference sequence). DNA for the CDR3: TGTGCCAGTAGTATAGCTGGGACTAGCGGGTTTAATGAGCATTTCTTC. It yields the protein CASSIAGTSGFNEHFF.

This clone was seen only a few times. The chain links TRBV28 to TRBJ2-7, with D unresolved. Germline lookup yields CDR1 MDHEN and CDR2 SYDVKM. The CDR3 covers 14 residues. V lost 6 bases and J 3 bases, leaving 15 bases between the germline ends. The CDR3 loop is CASSLRSNRYEQYF. The CDR3 DNA is TGTGCCAGCAGCCTCCGGTCCAATCGCTACGAGCAGTACTTC.

The chain is built from TRBV29-1 and TRBJ2-5, with 7 bases fitting TRBD2. This CDR3 has 17 amino acids. With V trimmed by 2 bases and J by 1 base, 13 bases remained unmatched. CDR1 is SQVTM and CDR2 is ANQGSEA in the germline V gene. CDR3 DNA: TGCAGCGTTGAATTAACCTTTACTAGCGTGAGCCAAGAGACCCAGTACTTC. It is translated as CSVELTFTSVSQETQYF.

This clone was counted a single time. The chain carries TRBV5-1 and TRBJ2-2; tentatively, D is TRBD1 (6 bases). V lost 1 base and J 3 bases, leaving 10 bases between the germline ends. The CDR3 loop spans 15 amino acids. Per germline, CDR1 SGHRS and CDR2 YFSETQ. The DNA of the CDR3 is TGCGCCAGCAGCTTGCTAGGGGGTGACACCGGGGAGCTGTTTTTT. It is translated as CASSLLGGDTGELFF. Full variable domain (rest looked up from reference TRBV5-1 and TRBJ2-2): KAGVTQTPRYLIKTRGQQVTLSCSPISGHRSVSWYQQTPGQGLQFLFEYFSETQRNKGNFPGRFSGRQFSNSRSEMNVSTLELGDSALYLCASSLLGGDTGELFFGEGSRLTVL.

This chain joins TRBV4-1 and TRBJ1-3, with TRBD1 matching over 7 bases. J was trimmed by 4 bases and V by 4 bases; bases with no gene match: 10. Germline-derived CDR1 and CDR2 are MGHRA and YSYEKL. CDR3 length: 16 residues. This CDR3 is CASSRLLQGSGNTIYF. CDR3 bases: TGCGCCAGCAGCCGACTACTACAGGGGAGCGGAAACACCATATATTTT.

The rearrangement uses TRBV3-1 (or the pseudogene TRBV3-2) and TRBJ2-1; weak D call: TRBD2 (5 bases). Between the trimmed V and J ends, which lost 2 bases and 10 bases, there was a span of 9 bases. This CDR3 is built from 12 residues. Germline values: CDR1 LGHDT, CDR2 YNNKEL (reference sequence). CDR3 amino acids: CASSQSAGEQFF. The CDR3 nucleotides read TGTGCCAGCAGCCAAAGCGCGGGCGAGCAGTTCTTC.

The chain uses TRBV6-5 and TRBJ2-1, with 8 nucleotides matching TRBD2. CDR1 and CDR2 from the germline V gene are MNHEY and SVGAGI. V lost 5 bases, J lost 7 bases, and 10 bases stayed unmatched. The CDR3 loop spans 15 amino acids. CDR3 sequence reads: CASSIDGGVLNEQFF. In DNA form, the CDR3 reads TGTGCCAGCAGTATCGACGGGGGGGTCTTAAATGAGCAGTTCTTC.

The chain couples TRBV2 to TRBJ1-5, with 7 bases lining up with TRBD1. The CDR3 consists of 15 residues. Unmatched junction bases numbered 10, after V lost 7 bases and J lost 4 bases. Germline CDR1 reads SNHLY; CDR2 reads FYNNEI. CDR3 protein: CASKELGTANQPQHF. CDR3 nucleotides: TGTGCCAGCAAAGAGTTAGGGACAGCTAATCAGCCCCAGCATTTT.

This chain joins TRBV3-1 (or the pseudogene TRBV3-2) and TRBJ2-7; D possibly corresponds to TRBD1 (6 bases). The CDR3 length is 16 residues. V was clipped by 1 base and J by 2 bases, with 15 bases between them. Per germline, CDR1 LGHDT and CDR2 YNNKEL (reference sequence). The CDR3 sequence: CASSQVFRGWAYEQYF. The CDR3 nucleotides read TGTGCCAGCAGCCAAGTCTTCAGGGGTTGGGCCTACGAGCAGTACTTC.

This chain connects TRBV7-9 to TRBJ1-4; TRBD1 might be the D (6 bases). CDR1 and CDR2 (germline): SEHNR, FQNEAQ (reference sequence). V was clipped by 5 bases and J by 0 bases, with 10 bases between them. The CDR3 has 15 residues. This CDR3 is CASSNAGATNEKLFF. The CDR3 DNA follows: TGTGCCAGCAGCAATGCAGGGGCAACTAATGAAAAACTGTTTTTT.

This clone was counted between two and nine times. The rearrangement joins TRBV6-5 to TRBJ2-7, with 11 bases identical to TRBD2. The junction had 5 bases not matched to a gene; V was cut back by 6 bases and J by 10 bases. There are 12 residues in the CDR3. Germline CDR1 reads MNHEY; CDR2 reads SVGAGI. CDR3 nucleotides: TGTGCCAGCAGGGCAACTAGCGGGAGACAGTACTTC. Its protein product is CASRATSGRQYF.

The chain has TRBV29-1 and TRBJ1-2, with D perhaps matching TRBD1 (5 bases). V gave up 7 bases and J gave up 8 bases, with 14 bases separating them. CDR3 length: 11 amino acids. Germline CDR1 and CDR2: SQVTM and ANQGSEA. CDR3 residues: CSGSTAWGYTF. The CDR3 coding sequence is TGCAGCGGCTCGACAGCCTGGGGCTACACCTTC.

Turning to this clone: This CDR3 is also generated by other DNA sequences in the sample. The V call is TRBV4-1, the J call TRBJ2-3; TRBD1 might be the D (6 bases). Germline lookup yields CDR1 MGHRA and CDR2 YSYEKL. This CDR3 spans 16 amino acids. V shed 1 base and J shed 0 bases, with 11 bases lying between them. CDR3 residues: CASSQGQGTSTDTQYF. CDR3 nucleotides: TGCGCCAGCAGCCAAGGCCAGGGGACGAGCACAGATACGCAGTATTTT.

This chain joins TRBV5-1 and TRBJ1-1; 9 bases are a match to TRBD1. V lost 1 base, J lost 2 bases, and 3 bases stayed unmatched. The CDR3 totals 15 residues. Germline CDR1 SGHRS, CDR2 YFSETQ. The CDR3 loop reads CASSLTGGLNTEAFF. CDR3 nucleotides: TGCGCCAGCAGCTTGACAGGGGGCCTTAACACTGAAGCTTTCTTT. Looking up the rest from reference TRBV5-1 and TRBJ1-1 gives the full variable domain: KAGVTQTPRYLIKTRGQQVTLSCSPISGHRSVSWYQQTPGQGLQFLFEYFSETQRNKGNFPGRFSGRQFSNSRSEMNVSTLELGDSALYLCASSLTGGLNTEAFFGQGTRLTVV.

The rearrangement links TRBV2 to TRBJ2-3; 12 positions match TRBD1. Germline CDR1 is SNHLY and CDR2 is FYNNEI. Trimming took 7 bases from V and 4 from J; bases not matched to a gene: 6. There are 15 residues in the CDR3. The chain's CDR3 is CASTGGTGGADTQYF. CDR3 DNA sequence: TGTGCCAGCACTGGGGGGACAGGGGGCGCAGATACGCAGTATTTT.

V usage is TRBV30 and J usage is TRBJ1-5; perhaps TRBD1 as D (6 bases). The V gene lost 2 bases and the J gene lost 6 bases, with 11 bases spanning the gap. CDR1 and CDR2 (germline): GTSNPN, SVGIG (reference sequence). There are 13 residues in the CDR3. CDR3 in DNA: TGTGCCTGGAGTTCGGGGGGCGGTCAGCCCCAGCATTTT. Protein product: CAWSSGGGQPQHF. Combining the CDR3 with reference TRBV30 and TRBJ1-5 gives the whole variable domain SQTIHQWPATLVQPVGSPLSLECTVEGTSNPNLYWYRQAAGRGLQLLFYSVGIGQISSEVPQNLSASRPQDRQFILSSKKLLLSDSGFYLCAWSSGGGQPQHFGDGTRLSIL.

This rearrangement joins TRBV6-1 to TRBJ1-2; D is unresolved. V was trimmed by 5 bases and J by 6 bases, leaving 13 bases between them. Germline V gives CDR1 MNHNS, CDR2 SASEGT. This CDR3 is 13 amino acids long. The CDR3 loop is CASSPGGVNGYTF. DNA for the CDR3: TGTGCCAGCAGTCCAGGAGGCGTCAATGGCTACACCTTC.

Notes on this clone: Distinct nucleotide sequences in the sample also encode this CDR3. The chain carries TRBV3-1 (or the pseudogene TRBV3-2) and TRBJ2-5, with D possibly matching TRBD1 (6 bases). Trimming took off 2 bases at V and 5 bases at J, with 9 bases between the two ends. The CDR3 extends over 13 amino acids. The germline CDR1 and CDR2 sequences are LGHDT and YNNKEL (reference sequence). In DNA, the CDR3 is TGTGCCAGCAGCCAAAACAGGGCGGAGACCCAGTACTTC. Residues: CASSQNRAETQYF.

This clone was seen a single time. V gene TRBV5-6 combines with J gene TRBJ1-1, with TRBD1 as a possible D gene (6 bases). Trimming took 1 base from V and 6 from J, leaving 10 bases between them. The CDR3 has 13 amino acids. The germline CDR1 and CDR2 sequences are SGHDT and YYEEEE. CDR3 loop: CASSLRGASEAFF. CDR3 bases: TGTGCCAGCAGCTTGCGGGGGGCCTCTGAAGCTTTCTTT.

This clone came up a few times. CDR3 amino acids: CASKVGTHTEAFF. The CDR3 DNA reads TGCGCCAGCAAGGTGGGCACCCACACTGAAGCTTTCTTT. The J gene is TRBJ1-1, the V gene TRBV10-2; the D is unclear. Germline CDR1 WSHSY, CDR2 SAAADI. This CDR3 is 13 amino acids long. The V and J ends lost 7 bases and 3 bases respectively, with 12 bases between them.

This chain joins TRBV6-6 and TRBJ2-3; 8 bases are shared with TRBD1. From germline, CDR1 is MNHNY and CDR2 SVGAGI (reference sequence). This CDR3 contains 12 residues. Trimming removed 7 bases from V and 6 bases from J; junction bases left unmatched: 3. CDR3 region: CASTGGADTQYF. CDR3 DNA sequence: TGTGCCAGCACAGGGGGCGCGGATACGCAGTATTTT.

V is TRBV5-1 and J is TRBJ2-7; 9 bases match TRBD1. The V gene end was trimmed by 4 bases and the J gene end by 6 bases; junction bases not matched to a gene: 8. CDR3 length equals 14 residues. Germline V gives CDR1 SGHRS, CDR2 YFSETQ. CDR3 region: CASSPGTGYLEQYF. CDR3 coding DNA: TGCGCCAGCAGCCCCGGGACAGGGTACCTCGAGCAGTACTTC.

This clone was seen a few times. The chain joins TRBV28 to TRBJ2-7, with TRBD2 identical over 7 bases. CDR1 and CDR2 from the germline V gene are MDHEN and SYDVKM. The CDR3 has 15 residues. The ends lost 4 bases at V and 7 bases at J; junction bases unmatched: 13. The CDR3 sequence is CASSSPGEGTGEQYF. CDR3 bases: TGTGCCAGCAGTTCCCCGGGGGAGGGGACGGGGGAGCAGTACTTC.

This clone was detected only a few times. The V gene is TRBV6-6, the J gene TRBJ1-5; TRBD1 might be the D (5 bases). Germline V lookup: CDR1 MNHNY, CDR2 SVGAGI (reference sequence). This CDR3 has 16 residues. The ends were cut back, 2 bases at V and 0 bases at J, with 11 bases in the middle. The CDR3 region has the DNA TGTGCCAGCAGTTACCGGGCAGGGATTAGCAATCAGCCCCAGCATTTT. It translates to CASSYRAGISNQPQHF.

There are a few counts of this clone. The chain is built from TRBV18 and TRBJ1-6; TRBD1 matches at 7 bases. Losses at the gene ends were 1 base for V and 7 bases for J; bases not matched to a gene: 4. Germline CDR1 is KGHSH and CDR2 is LQKENI. The CDR3 sequence is 15 residues long. CDR3 nucleotides: TGTGCCAGCTCACCACGGACAGGACGAAATTCACCCCTCCACTTT. The encoded protein is CASSPRTGRNSPLHF.

The CDR3, as DNA: TGCGCCAGTCGTAGGGGGCTAGAGACCCAGTACTTC. Translated: CASRRGLETQYF. This rearrangement joins TRBV5-1 to TRBJ2-5, with 7 bases identical to TRBD1. With V trimmed by 8 bases and J by 4 bases, 5 bases remained unmatched. The CDR3 has 12 amino acids. Germline V lookup: CDR1 SGHRS, CDR2 YFSETQ.

The genes are TRBV7-8 and TRBJ2-5, with 10 bases matching TRBD2. Germline V gives CDR1 SGHVS, CDR2 FQNEAQ. J lost 5 bases, V lost 5 bases, and 2 bases had no gene match. This CDR3 spans 13 amino acids. Written as DNA, the CDR3 is TGTGCCAGCAGCCGAGCGGGGGGGGAGACCCAGTACTTC. Translating gives CASSRAGGETQYF.